This TCR beta chain appears in the sequencing data of a study of T-cell reconstitution after alpha-beta-depleted transplantation in children. Library preparation (for TCRbeta) was performed with unique molecular identifiers. A single record per CDR3 protein comes from TCRdb applying MiXCR to the PCR reads. In the table there are around 670,000 distinct CDR3 sequences, about an eighth of which are singletons. The length of the CDR3 is 15 residues. This clonotype was detected once. Sequence at one end of the junction differs from germline and may be a read error. This material consisted of PBMCs, taken before TCRalphabeta/CD19-depleted stem cell transplant. The chain combines TRBV12-3 or TRBV12-4 with TRBJ2-7; TRBD2 might be the D (7 bases). The source of this sequence is a girl aged 2 to 10 with congenital amegakaryocytic thrombocytopenia, due to receive a stem cell transplant. For the CDR3, the DNA is TGTGCCAGCAGTAGGTCGGGGAGGGGGACCTACGTGCAGTACTTC. Its protein product is CASSRSGRGTYVQYF.